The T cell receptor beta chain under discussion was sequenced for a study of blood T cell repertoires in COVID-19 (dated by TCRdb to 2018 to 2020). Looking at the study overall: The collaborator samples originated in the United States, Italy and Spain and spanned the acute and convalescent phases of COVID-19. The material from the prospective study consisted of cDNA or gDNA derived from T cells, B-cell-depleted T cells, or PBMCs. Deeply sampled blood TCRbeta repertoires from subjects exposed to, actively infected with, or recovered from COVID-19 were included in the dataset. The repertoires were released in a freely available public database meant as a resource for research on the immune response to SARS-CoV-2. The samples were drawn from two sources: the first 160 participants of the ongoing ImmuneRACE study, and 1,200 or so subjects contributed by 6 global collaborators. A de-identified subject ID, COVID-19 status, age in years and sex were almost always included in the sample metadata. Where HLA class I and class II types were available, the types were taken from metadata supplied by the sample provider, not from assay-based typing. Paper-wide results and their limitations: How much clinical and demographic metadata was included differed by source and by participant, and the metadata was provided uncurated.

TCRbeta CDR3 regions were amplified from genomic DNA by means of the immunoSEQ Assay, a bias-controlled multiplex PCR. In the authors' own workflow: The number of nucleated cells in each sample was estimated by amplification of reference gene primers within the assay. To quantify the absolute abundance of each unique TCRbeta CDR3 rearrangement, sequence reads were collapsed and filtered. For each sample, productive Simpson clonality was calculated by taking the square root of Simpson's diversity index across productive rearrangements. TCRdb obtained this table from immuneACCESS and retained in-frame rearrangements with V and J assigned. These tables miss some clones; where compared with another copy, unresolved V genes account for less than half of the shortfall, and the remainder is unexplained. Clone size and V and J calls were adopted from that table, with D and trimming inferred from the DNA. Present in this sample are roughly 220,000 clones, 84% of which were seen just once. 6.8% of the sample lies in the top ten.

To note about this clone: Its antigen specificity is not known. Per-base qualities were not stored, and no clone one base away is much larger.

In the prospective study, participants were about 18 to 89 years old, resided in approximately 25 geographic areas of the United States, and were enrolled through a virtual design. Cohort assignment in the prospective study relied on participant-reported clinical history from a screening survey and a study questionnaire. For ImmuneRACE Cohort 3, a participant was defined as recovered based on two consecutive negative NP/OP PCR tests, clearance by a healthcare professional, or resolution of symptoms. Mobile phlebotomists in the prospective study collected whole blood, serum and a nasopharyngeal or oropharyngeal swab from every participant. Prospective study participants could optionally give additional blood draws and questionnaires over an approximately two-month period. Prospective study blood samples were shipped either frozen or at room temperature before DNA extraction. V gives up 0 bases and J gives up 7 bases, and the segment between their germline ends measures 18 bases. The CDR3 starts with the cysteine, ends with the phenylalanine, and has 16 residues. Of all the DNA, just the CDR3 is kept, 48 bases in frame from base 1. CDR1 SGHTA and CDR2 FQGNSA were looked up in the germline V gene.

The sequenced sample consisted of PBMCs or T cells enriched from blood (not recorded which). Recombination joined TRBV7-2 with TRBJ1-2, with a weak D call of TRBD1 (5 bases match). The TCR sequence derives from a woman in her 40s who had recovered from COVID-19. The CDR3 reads CASSLARPGNQFGYTF. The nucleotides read TGTGCCAGCAGCTTAGCGAGGCCAGGGAACCAATTTGGCTACACCTTC.